The clone carrying this T cell receptor (beta chain) has a count of ten or more. V lost 5 bases to trimming and J lost 5 bases, with 7 bases between them. The germline V gene has CDR1 SGHTA and CDR2 FQGNSA. This CDR3 has 11 amino acids. The record originates from a study of T cells in Graves' hyperthyroidism and ophthalmopathy. RNA transcripts provided the source from which TCR beta CDR3 regions were amplified. The HTBI primer set drove a first-round RT-PCR of the TCR CDR3. TCRdb processed the multiplex PCR reads anew with MiXCR; each CDR3 protein has one entry. The sample shows around 720,000 distinct CDR3 sequences, under 45% of them seen only once.

The TCR sequence derives from a woman aged 40 to 49 with Graves' hyperthyroidism. Sample: blood. V and J are TRBV7-2 and TRBJ2-7, with D unclear. The DNA for the CDR3 is TGTGCCAGCAGCCCCGGCAACGAGCAGTACTTC. Its protein product is CASSPGNEQYF.